This entry lists 8 T cell receptor beta chains sequenced from one sample in a study of blood T cell repertoires in COVID-19. Clones were sequenced by immunoSEQ multiplex PCR, and TCRdb holds only the in-frame ones, with some missing. Of some 510,000 clones in the sample, approximately 90% were seen once. Specimen: PBMCs or T cells enriched from blood (not recorded which). The receptor set was obtained from a woman aged 35 to 49 who had recovered from COVID-19.

The chain recombines TRBV10-3 with TRBJ2-2, with 9 nucleotides matching TRBD2. Germline CDR1 reads ENHRY; CDR2 reads SYGVKD. This CDR3 has 16 residues. Trimming removed 2 bases from V and 6 bases from J; junction bases left unmatched: 7. The chain's CDR3 is CAISESLAGKSGELFF. CDR3 nucleotide sequence: TGTGCCATCAGTGAGAGTCTAGCGGGGAAGTCCGGGGAGCTGTTTTTT.

J is TRBJ1-3 and V is TRBV7-2; D unresolved. CDR1 SGHTA and CDR2 FQGNSA come from the germline V gene. The CDR3 covers 15 residues. V shed 5 bases and J shed 0 bases, with 11 bases lying between them. CDR3 sequence: CASSLERGSGNTIYF. The CDR3 DNA reads as TGTGCCAGCAGCCTGGAACGGGGCTCTGGAAACACCATATATTTT.

V is TRBV7-9 and J is TRBJ1-4, with TRBD1 identical over 10 bases. CDR1 is SEHNR, CDR2 FQNEAQ, per germline (reference sequence). The V segment lost 5 bases and the J segment 7 bases; nucleotides outside the gene matches: 7. The length of the CDR3 is 15 residues. This CDR3 reads CASSTGTGAGEKLFF. The CDR3 DNA reads TGTGCCAGCAGCACCGGGACAGGGGCTGGTGAAAAACTGTTTTTT.

The V and J genes are TRBV2 and TRBJ2-7; D remains ambiguous. The germline V and J ends were trimmed by 3 bases and 4 bases, with 19 bases remaining between them. The germline gives CDR1 SNHLY, CDR2 FYNNEI. The CDR3 is 16 amino acids. As DNA, the CDR3 is TGTGCCAGCAGTGATATACCTCGTTTGTCCGGGTACGAGCAGTACTTC. Translation gives CASSDIPRLSGYEQYF.

In the case of this clone: In the same sample, other DNA sequences code for this CDR3. The J gene is TRBJ2-7, the V gene TRBV7-2, with 8 bases lining up with TRBD2. The ends lost 3 bases at V and 3 bases at J; junction bases unmatched: 1. There are 13 residues in the CDR3. CDR1 SGHTA and CDR2 FQGNSA come from the germline V gene. CDR3 in amino acids: CASSFAGGYEQYF. The CDR3 nucleotides read TGTGCCAGCAGCTTTGCGGGAGGCTACGAGCAGTACTTC.

The chain combines TRBV19 with TRBJ1-1; 7 nucleotides match TRBD1. The CDR3 runs 13 residues. V lost 5 bases to trimming and J lost 3 bases; unmatched junction nucleotides: 3. Germline CDR1 is LNHDA and CDR2 is SQIVND (reference sequence). CDR3 region: CASSVTGYTEAFF. The DNA of the CDR3 is TGTGCCAGTAGTGTGACAGGGTACACTGAAGCTTTCTTT.

V usage is TRBV3-1 (or the pseudogene TRBV3-2) and J usage is TRBJ2-7; the D is unclear. CDR1 and CDR2 from the germline V gene are LGHDT and YNNKEL (reference sequence). V was clipped by 3 bases and J by 4 bases, with 10 bases between them. This CDR3 contains 13 residues. CDR3 coding DNA: TGTGCCAGCAGCCACCAGGTCCCTTACGAGCAGTACTTC. Its protein is CASSHQVPYEQYF.

The chain employs TRBV12-3 or TRBV12-4 and TRBJ1-5, with TRBD1 matching 7 bases. This CDR3 contains 13 residues. The V segment lost 6 bases and the J segment 3 bases; nucleotides outside the gene matches: 2. CDR3 protein: CASRGQVNQPQHF. The DNA of the CDR3 is TGTGCCAGCAGAGGACAGGTCAATCAGCCCCAGCATTTT.